These T cell receptor beta chains were read from a single sample in a study of lymphopenia after photon versus proton radiotherapy. Only in-frame clones appear in the TCRdb table, and some are missing; sequencing was by immunoSEQ multiplex PCR. Of about 20,000 clones listed, 92% were seen once; the top ten hold 1.7%. This specimen was peripheral blood, taken from a patient treated with photon-based radiotherapy. Every receptor here comes from a middle-aged woman with cholangiocarcinoma. The CDR3 runs from the conserved cysteine through the conserved F or W. The D gene is left open where the match is weak. Some rows mark clone size as missing; the rest say once, few, many or name a class of expanded clone.

TRBV25-1,.,TRBD1,TRBJ1-4,CASSEWVTGLLFF,TGTGCCAGCAGTGAATGGGTGACAGGGTTATTGTTTTTT
TRBV5-1,.,TRBD2,TRBJ2-7,CASSLEVAGVHEQYF,TGCGCCAGCAGCTTGGAGGTAGCGGGAGTCCACGAGCAGTACTTC
TRBV27,.,.,TRBJ1-1,CASSEGGGPNTEAFF,TGTGCCAGCAGTGAGGGGGGTGGGCCGAACACTGAAGCTTTCTTT
TRBV6-6,.,.,TRBJ1-5,CASSSGNQPQHF,TGTGCCAGCAGCAGTGGCAATCAGCCCCAGCATTTT
TRBV18,.,TRBD1,TRBJ2-2,CASSPWGQGANTGELFF,TGTGCCAGCTCACCCTGGGGACAGGGGGCGAACACCGGGGAGCTGTTTTTT
TRBV19,.,TRBD1,TRBJ1-1,CASSGQGSRNTEAFF,TGTGCCAGTAGCGGACAGGGCAGTAGGAACACTGAAGCTTTCTTT
TRBV4-1,.,TRBD2,TRBJ2-3,CASSQDEVAGGPQDTQYF,TGCGCCAGCAGCCAAGATGAGGTAGCGGGAGGGCCCCAAGATACGCAGTATTTT
TRBV25-1,.,.,TRBJ1-1,CASSDTRAQNTEAFF,TGTGCCAGCAGTGACACCAGGGCCCAGAACACTGAAGCTTTCTTT
TRBV19,.,.,TRBJ2-3,CASTFRRGSTDTQYF,TGTGCCAGTACCTTCAGGCGGGGATCCACAGATACGCAGTATTTT
TRBV19,few,TRBD1,TRBJ1-1,CASKHGQGTEAFF,TGTGCCAGCAAGCACGGACAGGGGACCGAAGCTTTCTTT
TRBV12-5,.,.,TRBJ2-1,CASGQPSGNEQFF,TGTGCTAGTGGCCAGCCCTCTGGGAATGAGCAGTTCTTC
TRBV18,.,.,TRBJ2-7,CASSPNSEQYF,TGTGCCAGCTCACCCAACTCCGAGCAGTACTTC
TRBV5-4,.,.,TRBJ1-6,CASSLDRANSPLHF,TGTGCCAGCAGCTTGGACCGGGCTAATTCACCCCTCCACTTT
TRBV10-3,.,TRBD1,TRBJ2-7,CAISGDRGTRSPEQYF,TGTGCCATCAGTGGGGACAGGGGGACTCGCTCTCCCGAGCAGTACTTC
TRBV7-2,.,.,TRBJ1-5,CASSLKMAGNQPQHF,TGTGCCAGCAGCTTAAAGATGGCTGGCAATCAGCCCCAGCATTTT
TRBV6-5,.,TRBD1,TRBJ1-5,CASSSHRDRDQPQHF,TGTGCCAGCAGTTCCCACCGGGACAGGGATCAGCCCCAGCATTTT